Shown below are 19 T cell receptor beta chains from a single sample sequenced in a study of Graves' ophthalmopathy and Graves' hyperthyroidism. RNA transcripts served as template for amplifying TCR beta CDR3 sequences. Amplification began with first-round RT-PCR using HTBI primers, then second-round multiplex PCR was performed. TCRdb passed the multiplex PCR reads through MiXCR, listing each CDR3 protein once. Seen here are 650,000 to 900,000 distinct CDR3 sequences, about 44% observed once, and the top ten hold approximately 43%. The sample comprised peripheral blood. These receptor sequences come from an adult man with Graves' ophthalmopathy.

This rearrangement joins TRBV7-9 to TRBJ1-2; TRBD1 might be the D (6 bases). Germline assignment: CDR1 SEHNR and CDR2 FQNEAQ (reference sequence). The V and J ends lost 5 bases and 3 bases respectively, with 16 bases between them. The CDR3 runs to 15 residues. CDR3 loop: CASSLGGGHHYGYTF. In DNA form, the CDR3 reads TGTGCCAGCAGCCTAGGGGGTGGACACCACTATGGCTACACCTTC.

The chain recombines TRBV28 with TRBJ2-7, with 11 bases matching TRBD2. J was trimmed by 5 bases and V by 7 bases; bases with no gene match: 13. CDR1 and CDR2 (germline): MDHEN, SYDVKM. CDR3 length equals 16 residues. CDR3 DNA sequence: TGTGCCAGCATCCCTCCTAGCGGGAGGCCTTTGGACGAGCAGTACTTC. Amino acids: CASIPPSGRPLDEQYF.

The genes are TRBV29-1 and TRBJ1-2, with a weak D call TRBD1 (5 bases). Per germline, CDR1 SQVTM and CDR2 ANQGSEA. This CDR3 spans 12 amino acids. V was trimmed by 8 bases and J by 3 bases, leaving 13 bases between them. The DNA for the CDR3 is TGCAGCCCCATTCGGGGGGACTATGGCTACACCTTC. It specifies CSPIRGDYGYTF.

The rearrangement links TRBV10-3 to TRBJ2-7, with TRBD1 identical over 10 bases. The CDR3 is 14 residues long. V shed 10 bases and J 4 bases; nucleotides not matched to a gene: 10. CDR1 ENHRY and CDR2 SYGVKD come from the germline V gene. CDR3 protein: CASNKDRGAYEQYF. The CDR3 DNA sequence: TGTGCCAGCAATAAGGACAGGGGGGCATACGAGCAGTACTTC.

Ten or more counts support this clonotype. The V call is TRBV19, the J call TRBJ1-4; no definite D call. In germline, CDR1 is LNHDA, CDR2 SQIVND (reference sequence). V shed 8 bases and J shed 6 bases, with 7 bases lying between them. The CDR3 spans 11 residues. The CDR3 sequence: CASHRDEKLFF. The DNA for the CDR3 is TGTGCCAGTCATCGGGATGAAAAACTGTTTTTT.

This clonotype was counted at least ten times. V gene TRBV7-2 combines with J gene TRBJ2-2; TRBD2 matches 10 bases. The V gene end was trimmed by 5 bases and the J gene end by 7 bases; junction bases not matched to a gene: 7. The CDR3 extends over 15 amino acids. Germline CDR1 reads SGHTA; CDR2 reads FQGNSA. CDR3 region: CASSILAGDLGELFF. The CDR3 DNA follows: TGTGCCAGCAGCATCCTAGCGGGAGACCTCGGGGAGCTGTTTTTT.

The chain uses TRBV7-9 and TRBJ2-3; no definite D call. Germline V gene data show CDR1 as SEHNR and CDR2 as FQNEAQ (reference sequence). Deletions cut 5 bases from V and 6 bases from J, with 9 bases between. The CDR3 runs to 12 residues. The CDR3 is CASSPLGDTQYF. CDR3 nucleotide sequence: TGTGCCAGCAGCCCGCTAGGGGATACGCAGTATTTT.

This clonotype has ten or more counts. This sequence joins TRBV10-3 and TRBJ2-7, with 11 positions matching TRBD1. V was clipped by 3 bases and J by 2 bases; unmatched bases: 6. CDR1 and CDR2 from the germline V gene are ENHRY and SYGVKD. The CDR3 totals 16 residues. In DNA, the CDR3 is TGTGCCATCAGTGACTCCCGGGACAGGGGGACCTACGAGCAGTACTTC. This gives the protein CAISDSRDRGTYEQYF.

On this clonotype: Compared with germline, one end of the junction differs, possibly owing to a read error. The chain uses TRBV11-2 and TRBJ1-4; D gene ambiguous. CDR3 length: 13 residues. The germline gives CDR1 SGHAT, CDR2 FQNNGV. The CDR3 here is CASSLEFNEKLFF. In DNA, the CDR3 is TGTGCTAGCAGCTTAGAGTTTAATGAAAAACTGTTTTTT.

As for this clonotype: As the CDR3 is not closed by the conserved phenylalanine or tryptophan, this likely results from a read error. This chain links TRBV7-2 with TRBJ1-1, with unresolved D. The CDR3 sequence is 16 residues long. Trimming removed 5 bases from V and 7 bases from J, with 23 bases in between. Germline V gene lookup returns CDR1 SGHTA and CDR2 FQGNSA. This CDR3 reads CASSQEPEAAAHEAFL. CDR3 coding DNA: TGTGCCAGCAGCCAGGAACCCGAGGCGGCAGCCCATGAAGCTTTCCTT.

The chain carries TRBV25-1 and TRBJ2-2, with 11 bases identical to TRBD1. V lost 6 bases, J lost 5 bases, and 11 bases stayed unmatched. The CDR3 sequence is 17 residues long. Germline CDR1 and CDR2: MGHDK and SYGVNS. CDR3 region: CASSRRTGGGQTGELFF. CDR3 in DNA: TGTGCCAGCAGCCGCAGGACAGGGGGCGGCCAGACCGGGGAGCTGTTTTTT.

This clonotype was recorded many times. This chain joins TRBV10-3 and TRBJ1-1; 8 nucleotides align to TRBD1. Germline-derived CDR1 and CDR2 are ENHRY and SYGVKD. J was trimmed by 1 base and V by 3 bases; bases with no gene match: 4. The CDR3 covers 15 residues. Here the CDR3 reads CAISDTQGGNTEAFF. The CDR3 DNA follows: TGTGCCATCAGTGATACACAGGGGGGGAACACTGAAGCTTTCTTT.

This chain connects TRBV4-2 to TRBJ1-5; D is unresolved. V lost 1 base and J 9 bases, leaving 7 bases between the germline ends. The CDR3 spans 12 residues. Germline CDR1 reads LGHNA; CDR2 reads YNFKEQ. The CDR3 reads CASSQARGPQHF. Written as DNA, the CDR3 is TGTGCCAGCAGCCAAGCCCGCGGGCCCCAGCATTTT.

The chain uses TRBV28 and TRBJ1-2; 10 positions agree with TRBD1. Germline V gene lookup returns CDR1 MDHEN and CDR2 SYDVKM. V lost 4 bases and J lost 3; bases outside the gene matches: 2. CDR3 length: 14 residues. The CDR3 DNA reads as TGTGCCAGCAGTTCGACAGGGGGCGACTATGGCTACACCTTC. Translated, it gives CASSSTGGDYGYTF.

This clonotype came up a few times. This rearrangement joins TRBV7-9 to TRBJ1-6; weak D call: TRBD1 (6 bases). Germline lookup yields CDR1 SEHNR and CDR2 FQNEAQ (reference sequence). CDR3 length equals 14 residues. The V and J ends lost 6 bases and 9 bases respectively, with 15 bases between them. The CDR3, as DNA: TGTGCCAGCAGTAGGGACCTGGGGGCTTCACCCCTCCACTTT. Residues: CASSRDLGASPLHF.

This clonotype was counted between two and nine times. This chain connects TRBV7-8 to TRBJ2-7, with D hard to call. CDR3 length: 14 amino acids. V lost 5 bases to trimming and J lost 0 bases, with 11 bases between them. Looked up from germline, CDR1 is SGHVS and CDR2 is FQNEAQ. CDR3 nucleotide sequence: TGTGCCAGCAGCCCCTTCCCTGGCTCCTACGAGCAGTACTTC. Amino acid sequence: CASSPFPGSYEQYF.

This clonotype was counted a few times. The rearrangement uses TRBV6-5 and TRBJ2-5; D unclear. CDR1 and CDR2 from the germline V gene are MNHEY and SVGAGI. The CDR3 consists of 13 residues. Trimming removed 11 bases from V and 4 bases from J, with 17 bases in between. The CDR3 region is CAVSPRNIETQYF. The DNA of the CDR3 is TGTGCCGTCAGCCCCCGAAATATAGAGACCCAGTACTTC.

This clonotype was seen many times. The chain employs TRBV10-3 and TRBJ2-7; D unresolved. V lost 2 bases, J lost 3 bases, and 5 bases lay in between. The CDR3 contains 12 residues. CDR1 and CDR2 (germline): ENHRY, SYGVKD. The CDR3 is CAISEEDYEQYF. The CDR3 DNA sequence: TGTGCCATCAGTGAGGAGGACTACGAGCAGTACTTC.

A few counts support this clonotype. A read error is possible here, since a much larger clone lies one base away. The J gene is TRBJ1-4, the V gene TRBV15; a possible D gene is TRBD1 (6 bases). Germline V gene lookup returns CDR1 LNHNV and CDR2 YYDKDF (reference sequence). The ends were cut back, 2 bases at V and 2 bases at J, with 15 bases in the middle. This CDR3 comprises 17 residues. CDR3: CATSRSAAGATNEKLFF. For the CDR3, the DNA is TGTGCCACCAGCAGAAGCGCGGCGGGGGCCACTAATGAAAAACTGTTTTTT.